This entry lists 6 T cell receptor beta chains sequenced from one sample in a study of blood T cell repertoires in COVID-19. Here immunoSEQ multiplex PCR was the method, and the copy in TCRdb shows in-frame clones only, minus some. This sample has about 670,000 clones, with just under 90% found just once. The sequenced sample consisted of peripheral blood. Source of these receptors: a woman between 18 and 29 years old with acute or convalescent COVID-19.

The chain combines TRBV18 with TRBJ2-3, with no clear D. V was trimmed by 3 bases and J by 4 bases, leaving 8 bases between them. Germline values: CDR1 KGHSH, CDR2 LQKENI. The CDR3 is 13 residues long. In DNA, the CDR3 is TGTGCCAGCTCACCCGGGTTCTCAGATACGCAGTATTTT. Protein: CASSPGFSDTQYF.

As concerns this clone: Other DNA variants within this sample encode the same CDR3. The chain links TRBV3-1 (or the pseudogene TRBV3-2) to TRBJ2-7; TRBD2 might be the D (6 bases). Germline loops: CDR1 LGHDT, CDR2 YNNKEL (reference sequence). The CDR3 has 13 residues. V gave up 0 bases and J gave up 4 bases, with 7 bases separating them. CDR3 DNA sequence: TGTGCCAGCAGCCAAGAGGGGGGTTACGAGCAGTACTTC. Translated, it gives CASSQEGGYEQYF.

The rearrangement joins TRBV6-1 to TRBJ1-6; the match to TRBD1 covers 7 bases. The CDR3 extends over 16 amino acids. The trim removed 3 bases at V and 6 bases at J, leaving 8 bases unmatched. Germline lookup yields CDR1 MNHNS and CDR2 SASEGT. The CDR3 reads CASSDQTGAGNSPLHF. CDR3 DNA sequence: TGTGCCAGCAGTGACCAAACAGGGGCGGGTAATTCACCCCTCCACTTT.

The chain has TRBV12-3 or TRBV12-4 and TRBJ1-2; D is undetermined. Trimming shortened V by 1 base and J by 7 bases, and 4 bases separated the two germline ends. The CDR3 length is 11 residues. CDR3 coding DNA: TGTGCCAGCAGTTTAGGGGCTGGCTACACCTTC. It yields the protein CASSLGAGYTF.

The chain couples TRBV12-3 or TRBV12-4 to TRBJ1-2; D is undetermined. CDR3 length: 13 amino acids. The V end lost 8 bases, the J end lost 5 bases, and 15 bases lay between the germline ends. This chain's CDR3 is CASCGFVRYGYTF. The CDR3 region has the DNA TGTGCCAGCTGCGGCTTCGTACGGTATGGCTACACCTTC.

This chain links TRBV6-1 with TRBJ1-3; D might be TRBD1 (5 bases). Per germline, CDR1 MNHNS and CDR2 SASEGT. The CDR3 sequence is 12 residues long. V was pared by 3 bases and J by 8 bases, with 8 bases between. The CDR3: CASSDRGYTIYF. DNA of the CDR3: TGTGCCAGCAGTGATCGGGGGTACACCATATATTTT.